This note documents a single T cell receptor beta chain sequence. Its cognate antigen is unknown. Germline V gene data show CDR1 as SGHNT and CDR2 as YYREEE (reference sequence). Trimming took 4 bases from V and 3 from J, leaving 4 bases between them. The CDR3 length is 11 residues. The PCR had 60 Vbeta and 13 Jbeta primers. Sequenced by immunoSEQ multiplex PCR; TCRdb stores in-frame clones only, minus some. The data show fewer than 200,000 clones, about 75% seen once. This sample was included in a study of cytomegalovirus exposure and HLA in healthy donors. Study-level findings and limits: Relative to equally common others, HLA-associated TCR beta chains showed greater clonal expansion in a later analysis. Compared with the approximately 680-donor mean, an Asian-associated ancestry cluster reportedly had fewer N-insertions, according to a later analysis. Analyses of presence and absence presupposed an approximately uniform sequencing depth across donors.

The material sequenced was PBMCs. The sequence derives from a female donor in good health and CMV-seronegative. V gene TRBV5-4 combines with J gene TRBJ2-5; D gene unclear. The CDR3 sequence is CASSREETQYF. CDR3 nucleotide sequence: TGTGCCAGCAGCCGGGAAGAGACCCAGTACTTC.